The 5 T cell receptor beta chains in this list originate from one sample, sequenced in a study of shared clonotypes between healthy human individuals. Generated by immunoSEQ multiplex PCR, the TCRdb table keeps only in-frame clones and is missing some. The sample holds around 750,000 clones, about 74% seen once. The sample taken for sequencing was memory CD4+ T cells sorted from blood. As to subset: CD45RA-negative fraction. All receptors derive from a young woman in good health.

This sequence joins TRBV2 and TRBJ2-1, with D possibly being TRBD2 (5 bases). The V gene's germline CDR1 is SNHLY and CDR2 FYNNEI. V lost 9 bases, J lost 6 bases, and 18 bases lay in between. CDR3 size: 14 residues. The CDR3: CASQLVTSLNEQFF. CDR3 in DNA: TGTGCCAGTCAACTAGTGACTTCTCTCAATGAGCAGTTCTTC.

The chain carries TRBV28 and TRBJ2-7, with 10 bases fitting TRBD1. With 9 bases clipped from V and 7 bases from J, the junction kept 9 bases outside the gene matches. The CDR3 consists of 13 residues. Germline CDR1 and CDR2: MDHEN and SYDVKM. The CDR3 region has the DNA TGTGCCAGTCGGACAGGGGGTCGTCGGGAGCAGTACTTC. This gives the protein CASRTGGRREQYF.

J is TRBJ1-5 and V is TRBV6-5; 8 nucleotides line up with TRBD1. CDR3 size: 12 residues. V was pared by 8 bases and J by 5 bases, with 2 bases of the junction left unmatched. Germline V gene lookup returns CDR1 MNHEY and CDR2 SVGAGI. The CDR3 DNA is TGTGCCAGCGGACAGGGCGATCAGCCCCAGCATTTT. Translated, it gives CASGQGDQPQHF.

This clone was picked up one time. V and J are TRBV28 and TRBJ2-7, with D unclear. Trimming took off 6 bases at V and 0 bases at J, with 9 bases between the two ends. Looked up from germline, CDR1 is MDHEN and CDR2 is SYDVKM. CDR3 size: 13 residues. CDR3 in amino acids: CASRSQDSYEQYF. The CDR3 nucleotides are TGTGCCAGCAGGAGTCAGGACTCCTACGAGCAGTACTTC.

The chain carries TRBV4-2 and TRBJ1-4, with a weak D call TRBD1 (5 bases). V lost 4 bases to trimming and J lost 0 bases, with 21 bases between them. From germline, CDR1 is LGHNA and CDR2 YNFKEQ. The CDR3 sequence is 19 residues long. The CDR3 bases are TGTGCCAGCAGCCCAGAACTGCCCCGAGGGGAAGCAACTAATGAAAAACTGTTTTTT. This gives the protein CASSPELPRGEATNEKLFF.